Listed below are T cell receptor beta chains from one sample, sequenced in a study of metastatic and nonmetastatic thyroid tumors. MiXCR re-clonotyped the PCR reads for TCRdb. In the table there are around 30,000 clones, 15% to 20% of which are singletons. Sequenced: blood. These TCRs come from a female donor with papillary thyroid cancer or a benign thyroid nodule (not recorded which). Some clones in this sample may be carry-over from other donors' samples. The CDR3 runs from the conserved cysteine through the conserved F or W. Each record gives: V gene, clone size, J gene, D gene, CDR3 DNA, CDR3 protein. The D gene is left open where the match is weak. Size tells how often a clone was seen (once, few, many) or the class of an expanded clone, and some rows leave it out.

v_call: TRBV20-1
clone_size: many
j_call: TRBJ2-3
d_call: .
cdr3_nt: TGCAGCGCTAGAACACACACAGATACGCAGTATTTT
cdr3_aa: CSARTHTDTQYF

v_call: TRBV7-2
clone_size: many
j_call: TRBJ1-1
d_call: .
cdr3_nt: TGTGCCAGCAGCTTGTATATGAACACTGAAGCTTTCTTT
cdr3_aa: CASSLYMNTEAFF

v_call: TRBV4-3
clone_size: many
j_call: TRBJ2-2
d_call: .
cdr3_nt: TGCGCCAGCAGCCAAGTGATCGCGCGGACCGGGGAGCTGTTTTTT
cdr3_aa: CASSQVIARTGELFF

v_call: TRBV11-3
clone_size: .
j_call: TRBJ2-7
d_call: .
cdr3_nt: TGTGCCAGCGAGGTGGGACGGGGCGAGCAGTACTTC
cdr3_aa: CASEVGRGEQYF

v_call: TRBV29-1
clone_size: many
j_call: TRBJ1-4
d_call: .
cdr3_nt: TGCAGCGTTTGGGTTCAGGGTACACTGTTTTTT
cdr3_aa: CSVWVQGTLFF

v_call: TRBV5-1
clone_size: .
j_call: TRBJ2-3
d_call: TRBD1
cdr3_nt: TGCGCCAGCAGCCCATGGACAGGGAGCACGTATACGCAGTATTTT
cdr3_aa: CASSPWTGSTYTQYF

v_call: TRBV11-2
clone_size: many
j_call: TRBJ2-5
d_call: .
cdr3_nt: TGTGCCAGTCACAGGACCCAGGAGGGAGAGACCCAGTACTTC
cdr3_aa: CASHRTQEGETQYF

v_call: TRBV20-1
clone_size: .
j_call: TRBJ2-7
d_call: .
cdr3_nt: TGCAGTGCTAGAGATCTGGTTGCCGAGCAGTACTTC
cdr3_aa: CSARDLVAEQYF

v_call: TRBV12-3/TRBV12-4
clone_size: many
j_call: TRBJ1-4
d_call: TRBD1
cdr3_nt: TGTGCCAGCAGCCTAGGACAGGGGGCTTGGAAGTTTTTT
cdr3_aa: CASSLGQGAWKFF

v_call: TRBV30
clone_size: .
j_call: TRBJ2-1
d_call: TRBD2
cdr3_nt: TGTGCCTGGAGTACGGGGGGCATGGGACTAGCCAACAATGAGCAGTTCTTC
cdr3_aa: CAWSTGGMGLANNEQFF

v_call: TRBV20-1
clone_size: many
j_call: TRBJ1-4
d_call: .
cdr3_nt: TGCAGTGCTAGAGATTGGGGGGGCGCGGGAACTAATGAAAAACTGTTTTTT
cdr3_aa: CSARDWGGAGTNEKLFF

v_call: TRBV20-1
clone_size: .
j_call: TRBJ2-1
d_call: TRBD2
cdr3_nt: TGCAGTGCGGAGTTCCCTAGCGGACACAATGAGCAGTTCTTC
cdr3_aa: CSAEFPSGHNEQFF

v_call: TRBV5-1
clone_size: many
j_call: TRBJ1-1
d_call: .
cdr3_nt: TGCGCCAGCAGCTTGGGGAAGAACACTGAAGCTTTCTTT
cdr3_aa: CASSLGKNTEAFF

v_call: TRBV2
clone_size: many
j_call: TRBJ2-5
d_call: .
cdr3_nt: TGTGCCAGCAGACAGACCCAAGAGACCCAGTACTTC
cdr3_aa: CASRQTQETQYF

v_call: TRBV11-2
clone_size: many
j_call: TRBJ1-2
d_call: .
cdr3_nt: TGTGCCAGCAGCCTAGGGCCATATAGCTACACCTTC
cdr3_aa: CASSLGPYSYTF

v_call: TRBV6-8
clone_size: .
j_call: TRBJ2-7
d_call: .
cdr3_nt: TGTGCCAGCATCCGACATGTTCTGTACGAGCAGTACTTC
cdr3_aa: CASIRHVLYEQYF

v_call: TRBV7-2
clone_size: many
j_call: TRBJ1-1
d_call: .
cdr3_nt: TGTGCCAGCAGCTTAGCGCGGACAACTGAAGCTTTCTTT
cdr3_aa: CASSLARTTEAFF

v_call: TRBV20-1
clone_size: many
j_call: TRBJ1-3
d_call: .
cdr3_nt: TGCAGTGTCGCGGGGCTGGCAGGGGTGGGATTGGGAAGAAACACCATATATTTT
cdr3_aa: CSVAGLAGVGLGRNTIYF

v_call: TRBV5-4
clone_size: few
j_call: TRBJ1-5
d_call: .
cdr3_nt: TGTGCCAGCAGCTTGCCCGAGGACCCCCCCAATCAGCCCCAGCATTTT
cdr3_aa: CASSLPEDPPNQPQHF

v_call: TRBV5-1
clone_size: .
j_call: TRBJ2-3
d_call: .
cdr3_nt: TGCGCCAGCAGCTTGAGTGGGAGGCAGGTGGATACGCAGTATTTT
cdr3_aa: CASSLSGRQVDTQYF

v_call: TRBV5-7
clone_size: many
j_call: TRBJ2-6
d_call: .
cdr3_nt: TGTGCCAGCAGCTTCCTAGGCTCTGGGGCCAACGTCCTGACTTTC
cdr3_aa: CASSFLGSGANVLTF

v_call: TRBV19
clone_size: many
j_call: TRBJ1-1
d_call: .
cdr3_nt: TGTGCCAGTAGTACCCAGGGAGAGACTGAAGCTTTCTTT
cdr3_aa: CASSTQGETEAFF

v_call: TRBV5-1
clone_size: many
j_call: TRBJ2-7
d_call: TRBD2
cdr3_nt: TGCGCCAGCAGCTTGCTAGCGGGGGGGCCCTACGAGCAGTACTTC
cdr3_aa: CASSLLAGGPYEQYF

v_call: TRBV6-5
clone_size: .
j_call: TRBJ1-3
d_call: .
cdr3_nt: TGTGCCAGCAGTTACTCCAGTTTTATGAGCTCTGGAAACACCATATATTTT
cdr3_aa: CASSYSSFMSSGNTIYF

v_call: TRBV10-3
clone_size: many
j_call: TRBJ2-3
d_call: .
cdr3_nt: TGTGCCATCAGTGCCGGGGGAGAGAAGGCAGATACGCAGTATTTT
cdr3_aa: CAISAGGEKADTQYF

v_call: TRBV7-2
clone_size: many
j_call: TRBJ2-1
d_call: .
cdr3_nt: TGTGCCAGCAGCTACAACTCCTACAATGAGCAGTTCTTC
cdr3_aa: CASSYNSYNEQFF

v_call: TRBV6-2/TRBV6-3
clone_size: many
j_call: TRBJ2-5
d_call: .
cdr3_nt: TGTGCCAGCAGTTACTCAAGCGAGGGTGGCGAGACCCAGTACTTC
cdr3_aa: CASSYSSEGGETQYF

v_call: TRBV6-1
clone_size: many
j_call: TRBJ2-3
d_call: .
cdr3_nt: TGTGCCAGCAGTCCGTACACAGATACGCAGTATTTT
cdr3_aa: CASSPYTDTQYF

v_call: TRBV7-2
clone_size: .
j_call: TRBJ2-5
d_call: .
cdr3_nt: TGTGCCAGCAGCCGAGGACAGCAAGAGACCCAGTACTTC
cdr3_aa: CASSRGQQETQYF